These T cell receptor beta chains were read from a single sample in a study of glioma-infiltrating T cells after dendritic cell vaccination. Using immunoSEQ multiplex PCR, the repertoire was profiled, and TCRdb retains in-frame clones only, with some absent. The sample includes tens of thousands of clones, approximately 78% of them seen just once. The specimen comprised blood, sampled before dendritic cell vaccination. These receptors all stem from a human donor with glioblastoma. CDR3s include the opening cysteine and the closing phenylalanine or tryptophan. Clone size is not always given. Where it is, it says once, few, many or a class for expanded clones.

clone size	V gene	J gene	CDR3 length	CDR3 protein
once	TRBV5-6	TRBJ2-4	14	CASSFTGGRNIQYF
NA	TRBV7-2	TRBJ2-3	13	CASSWTWEDTQYF
NA	TRBV6-1	TRBJ1-5	14	CASSEVDSRSPQHF
NA	TRBV6-5	TRBJ2-2	14	CASIERGSTGELFF
few	TRBV10-1	TRBJ2-7	13	CASSEMGFYEQYF
NA	TRBV19	TRBJ1-1	16	CASRAATGKGDTEAFF
many	TRBV13	TRBJ2-1	17	CASSSRKLAGGYNEQFF
NA	TRBV4-2	NA	11	CASSQRYEQYF
few	TRBV11-3	TRBJ1-1	14	CASSSDGVNTEAFF
once	TRBV6-1	TRBJ1-2	11	CASSPGYGYTF
NA	TRBV5-6	TRBJ1-1	15	CASSLAGVLNTEAFF
once	TRBV9	TRBJ1-3	14	CASSPGSSGNTIYF
NA	TRBV7-9	TRBJ2-3	17	CASSLGTGGLNTDTQYF
NA	TRBV5-1	TRBJ2-1	15	CASSLRQGDYNEQFF
NA	TRBV28	TRBJ1-1	17	CASQEVSRLGAHTEAFF
NA	TRBV15	TRBJ2-3	16	CATSRVSGASTDTQYF
once	TRBV5-5	TRBJ2-7	14	CASSVMDSNYEQYF
NA	TRBV5-4	TRBJ1-1	14	CASSLPRENTEAFF
NA	TRBV5-1	TRBJ2-2	16	CASSATGGLLTGELFF
NA	TRBV4-2	TRBJ2-3	16	CASSQERARGTDTQYF
NA	TRBV7-7	TRBJ1-6	14	CASSAGMYNSPLHF
NA	TRBV18	TRBJ2-7	16	CASSPQGGTGYYEQYF
NA	TRBV2	TRBJ1-4	14	CASTPDATNEKLFF
once	TRBV7-2	TRBJ2-1	16	CASSIALAGGPGEQFF
once	TRBV5-4	TRBJ2-7	14	CASSLASNLNEQYF
NA	TRBV15	TRBJ1-5	15	CATSRDQFGEGPQHF
NA	TRBV5-6	TRBJ1-1	15	CASSLENWGGAEAFF
NA	TRBV28	TRBJ1-1	12	CASKGVNTEAFF
NA	TRBV28	TRBJ2-7	15	CASSPVERGSYEQYF
NA	TRBV27	TRBJ2-3	18	CASSPRGSGGLSTDTQYF
NA	TRBV9	TRBJ1-1	14	CASSVESRGTEAFF
once	TRBV6-4	TRBJ2-3	15	CASSYDRTSTDTQYF
NA	TRBV15	TRBJ2-1	17	CATSRGLAGGLYNEQFF
NA	TRBV27	TRBJ1-1	14	CASSLPEGADEAFF
NA	TRBV6-1	TRBJ1-5	16	CASSDYRPHSNQPQHF
few	TRBV7-2	TRBJ1-2	14	CASSYDRGAYGYTF
NA	TRBV27	TRBJ1-2	15	CASSFSRGSSPGYTF
NA	TRBV7-2	TRBJ2-7	15	CASSLVAGGLYEQYF
NA	TRBV20-1	TRBJ1-4	8	CSAGKLFF
once	TRBV5-1	TRBJ1-6	15	CASSVTGGDNSPLHF